One sample yielded the 24 T cell receptor beta chains listed below, sequenced in a study of cytomegalovirus exposure and HLA in healthy donors. PCR amplification relied on 60 Vbeta primers (plus 13 Jbeta primers). TCRdb's table, derived via immunoSEQ multiplex PCR, lists solely in-frame clones and lacks some. The sample has around 110,000 clones; more than 60% are singletons. Sequencing used PBMCs. Receptor source: a man aged 35 to 55 in good health and CMV-seronegative.

V usage is TRBV5-1 and J usage is TRBJ2-1, with D possibly matching TRBD2 (5 bases). This CDR3 spans 15 amino acids. The germline V gene has CDR1 SGHRS and CDR2 YFSETQ. V was cut by 2 bases and J by 1 base, with 10 bases left in between. The CDR3 sequence is CASSFNWESYNEQFF. The CDR3 coding sequence is TGCGCCAGCAGCTTTAATTGGGAGTCCTACAATGAGCAGTTCTTC.

The chain employs TRBV2 and TRBJ1-1; 9 bases map to TRBD1. The germline V gene has CDR1 SNHLY and CDR2 FYNNEI. V dropped 2 bases and J dropped 1; count of bases not matched to a gene: 2. The CDR3 covers 15 residues. The CDR3 is CASSEMDRGNTEAFF. The CDR3 coding sequence is TGTGCCAGCAGTGAAATGGACAGGGGGAACACTGAAGCTTTCTTT.

J is TRBJ2-5 and V is TRBV10-1, with TRBD1 as a possible D gene (5 bases). Germline-derived CDR1 and CDR2 are WNHNN and SYGVQD (reference sequence). This CDR3 is 13 amino acids long. Trimming pared 7 bases from V and 5 bases from J, leaving 14 bases between. For the CDR3, the DNA is TGCGCCAGCACTCGGGTCCCAGGGGAGACCCAGTACTTC. Protein: CASTRVPGETQYF.

The chain combines TRBV19 with TRBJ2-3; tentatively, D is TRBD2 (6 bases). This CDR3 spans 16 amino acids. Between the trimmed V and J ends, which lost 6 bases and 0 bases, there was a span of 16 bases. CDR1 is LNHDA, CDR2 SQIVND, per germline (reference sequence). The CDR3 bases are TGTGCCAGTAGACCCCGCAGGGACTTTAGCACAGATACGCAGTATTTT. Encoded protein: CASRPRRDFSTDTQYF.

The chain has TRBV7-2 and TRBJ2-7, with 10 bases that match TRBD1. J gave up 4 bases and V 5 bases, and 5 bases lay outside the gene matches. CDR3 length: 14 residues. The germline V gene encodes CDR1 SGHTA and CDR2 FQGNSA. The CDR3 bases are TGTGCCAGCAGCCTCGGGACAGGGGTTTACGAGCAGTACTTC. It codes for CASSLGTGVYEQYF.

The chain carries TRBV7-2 and TRBJ2-3, with a tentative D call TRBD2 (5 bases). CDR3 size: 14 residues. The V gene's germline CDR1 is SGHTA and CDR2 FQGNSA. V dropped 4 bases and J dropped 2 bases, with 10 bases sitting between them. The CDR3 region is CASSWARDTDTQYF. Written as DNA, the CDR3 is TGTGCCAGCAGCTGGGCACGGGACACAGATACGCAGTATTTT.

The V and J genes are TRBV6-5 and TRBJ1-1; D gene uncertain. Trimming left V 6 bases short and J 0 bases short, with 14 bases between. There are 15 residues in the CDR3. Germline loops: CDR1 MNHEY, CDR2 SVGAGI. CDR3 in amino acids: CASRGGPGMNTEAFF. The CDR3 DNA reads as TGTGCCAGCAGGGGAGGCCCGGGGATGAACACTGAAGCTTTCTTT.

The chain employs TRBV6-1 and TRBJ1-2, with a possible D match to TRBD1 (5 bases). Germline V CDR1 and CDR2: MNHNS, SASEGT. The CDR3 sequence is 13 residues long. V dropped 4 bases and J dropped 7 bases, with 13 bases sitting between them. The CDR3 DNA follows: TGTGCCAGCAGTGGATCCTCAGGGATTGGCTACACCTTC. It codes for CASSGSSGIGYTF.

This clone was seen a single time. The chain couples TRBV11-3 to TRBJ2-3; 10 bases line up with TRBD2. The length of the CDR3 is 16 residues. Trimming cost V 5 bases and J 8 bases; bases outside gene matches: 13. CDR1 and CDR2 (germline): SGHNT, YENEEA. The CDR3 protein is CASSKSGGGPLATQYF. CDR3 nucleotide sequence: TGTGCCAGCAGCAAAAGCGGGGGGGGCCCGCTTGCTACGCAGTATTTT.

A single count supports this clone. This chain joins TRBV27 and TRBJ2-7; maybe TRBD2 (5 bases). This CDR3 is 13 amino acids long. Trimming cost V 5 bases and J 5 bases, with 13 bases left between them. Germline V gene sequence: CDR1 MNHEY, CDR2 SMNVEV (reference sequence). CDR3 loop: CASSPSRGNEQYF. The CDR3, as DNA: TGTGCCAGCAGTCCCTCCCGGGGAAACGAGCAGTACTTC.

The chain links TRBV7-9 to TRBJ2-7; 13 nucleotides align to TRBD2. V lost 5 bases, J lost 2 bases, and 12 bases stayed unmatched. The CDR3 covers 18 residues. Germline V CDR1 and CDR2: SEHNR, FQNEAQ (reference sequence). CDR3 residues: CASSPSGLAGAHTYEQYF. The DNA for the CDR3 is TGTGCCAGCAGCCCTTCTGGACTAGCGGGGGCCCACACCTACGAGCAGTACTTC.

Remarks on this clone: A junction boundary mismatches the germline segment, possibly from a read error. V usage is TRBV2 and J usage is TRBJ1-1; 8 bases align to TRBD1. The germline V gene has CDR1 SNHLY and CDR2 FYNNEI. The CDR3 has 18 residues. As DNA, the CDR3 is TGTGCCAGCAGTAAAGCGGGGGGCAGGGGGCTAGGAAGGACTGAAGCTTTCTTT. Encoded protein: CASSKAGGRGLGRTEAFF. Full variable domain (rest looked up from reference TRBV2 and TRBJ1-1): EPEVTQTPSHQVTQMGQEVILRCVPISNHLYFYWYRQILGQKVEFLVSFYNNEISEKSEIFDDQFSVERPDGSNFTLKIRSTKLEDSAMYFCASSKAGGRGLGRTEAFFGQGTRLTVV.

DNA of the CDR3: TGTGCCAGCAGCCGGACTAGCAATGAGCAGTTCTTC. Translated: CASSRTSNEQFF. The rearrangement uses TRBV7-9 and TRBJ2-1; 7 nucleotides match TRBD2. The CDR3 runs to 12 residues. V shed 5 bases and J 6 bases; nucleotides not matched to a gene: 1. In germline, CDR1 is SEHNR, CDR2 FQNEAQ (reference sequence).

The rearrangement joins TRBV2 to TRBJ1-5, with 7 nucleotides matching TRBD1. This CDR3 comprises 18 residues. With V trimmed by 4 bases and J by 8 bases, 20 bases remained unmatched. CDR1 is SNHLY, CDR2 FYNNEI, per germline. The CDR3 region has the DNA TGTGCCAGCAGTGGAGACAGGGTTCGACTTACCAACCTCGAGCCCCAGCATTTT. Translating it yields CASSGDRVRLTNLEPQHF. Based on the CDR3 plus reference TRBV2 and TRBJ1-5, the full variable domain is EPEVTQTPSHQVTQMGQEVILRCVPISNHLYFYWYRQILGQKVEFLVSFYNNEISEKSEIFDDQFSVERPDGSNFTLKIRSTKLEDSAMYFCASSGDRVRLTNLEPQHFGDGTRLSIL.

This clone was found a few times. V gene TRBV4-2 combines with J gene TRBJ2-1, with D tentatively TRBD1 (5 bases). The germline V gene has CDR1 LGHNA and CDR2 YNFKEQ. Trimming shortened V by 5 bases and J by 9 bases, and 26 bases separated the two germline ends. This CDR3 is built from 17 residues. CDR3 loop: CASSDIQGGMTNSEQFF. In DNA, the CDR3 is TGTGCCAGCAGCGATATTCAGGGCGGAATGACGAACAGTGAGCAGTTCTTC.

The chain links TRBV4-2 to TRBJ2-5; 8 bases match TRBD2. V shed 8 bases, J shed 5 bases, and the junction held 13 bases outside the gene matches. Germline loops: CDR1 LGHNA, CDR2 YNFKEQ. CDR3 length equals 15 residues. CDR3 loop: CASSEAAGGEETQYF. CDR3 in DNA: TGTGCCAGCTCAGAGGCGGCGGGGGGAGAGGAGACCCAGTACTTC.

V gene TRBV2 combines with J gene TRBJ1-5; a weak D match, TRBD1 (5 bases). The germline CDR1 and CDR2 sequences are SNHLY and FYNNEI. Trimming left V 5 bases short and J 7 bases short, with 18 bases between. The CDR3 loop spans 15 amino acids. DNA for the CDR3: TGTGCCAGCAGTAGGGAACAGGCGGGGGGGCAGCCCCAGCATTTT. Encoded protein: CASSREQAGGQPQHF.

This rearrangement joins TRBV2 to TRBJ1-4; 7 nucleotides match TRBD1. The trim removed 6 bases at V and 8 bases at J, leaving 9 bases unmatched. Germline loops: CDR1 SNHLY, CDR2 FYNNEI. The CDR3 covers 14 residues. Here the CDR3 DNA reads TGTGCCAGCAGCGAAAGGGGGCGTGAAGAAAAACTGTTTTTT. Translated: CASSERGREEKLFF.

This chain uses TRBV6-5 with TRBJ1-2, with D maybe TRBD1 (5 bases). The V gene lost 5 bases and the J gene lost 3 bases, with 13 bases spanning the gap. CDR3 length: 14 residues. The V gene's germline CDR1 is MNHEY and CDR2 SVGAGI. The DNA of the CDR3 is TGTGCCAGCAGTGCCGGGGGGGAGCACTATGGCTACACCTTC. Encoded protein: CASSAGGEHYGYTF.

V usage is TRBV19 and J usage is TRBJ1-1; D is possibly TRBD1 (6 bases). Deletions cut 7 bases from V and 4 bases from J, with 19 bases between. The V gene's germline CDR1 is LNHDA and CDR2 SQIVND (reference sequence). The CDR3 extends over 15 amino acids. The CDR3 sequence is CASKLTSGHLTEAFF. The CDR3 DNA reads TGTGCCAGTAAGCTCACATCGGGACACCTCACTGAAGCTTTCTTT.

This chain joins TRBV5-5 and TRBJ1-6; D unresolved. V shed 0 bases and J shed 5 bases, with 9 bases lying between them. The germline CDR1 and CDR2 sequences are SGHKS and YYEKEE (reference sequence). This CDR3 region has 15 residues. Here the CDR3 reads CASSLVAGDNSPLHF. Written as DNA, the CDR3 is TGTGCCAGCAGCTTGGTCGCCGGGGATAATTCACCCCTCCACTTT.

This clone appeared a single time. The V gene is TRBV4-1, the J gene TRBJ2-2; 11 nucleotides align to TRBD1. Germline loops: CDR1 MGHRA, CDR2 YSYEKL. This CDR3 comprises 20 residues. Trimming cost V 1 base and J 7 bases; bases outside gene matches: 17. The CDR3 DNA follows: TGCGCCAGCAGCCAAGGAGATTGGGGTGGACAGGGGGCAACCAACGGGGAGCTGTTTTTT. Translating gives CASSQGDWGGQGATNGELFF.

The chain combines TRBV19 with TRBJ2-1, with D possibly matching TRBD1 (5 bases). Trimming stripped 1 base from V and 5 bases from J, with 12 bases between. The CDR3 sequence is 15 residues long. Germline values: CDR1 LNHDA, CDR2 SQIVND (reference sequence). The CDR3 reads CASSIVGRVDNEQFF. The CDR3 bases are TGTGCCAGTAGTATAGTCGGCAGGGTCGACAATGAGCAGTTCTTC.

The CDR3 nucleotides are TGTGCCAGCAGCCCAAGCGGGGGGAGGACCGGGGAGCTGTTTTTT. It translates to CASSPSGGRTGELFF. The chain has TRBV6-5 and TRBJ2-2; 9 nucleotides match TRBD2. In germline, CDR1 is MNHEY, CDR2 SVGAGI. CDR3 length: 15 residues. V shed 6 bases and J 5 bases; nucleotides not matched to a gene: 7.